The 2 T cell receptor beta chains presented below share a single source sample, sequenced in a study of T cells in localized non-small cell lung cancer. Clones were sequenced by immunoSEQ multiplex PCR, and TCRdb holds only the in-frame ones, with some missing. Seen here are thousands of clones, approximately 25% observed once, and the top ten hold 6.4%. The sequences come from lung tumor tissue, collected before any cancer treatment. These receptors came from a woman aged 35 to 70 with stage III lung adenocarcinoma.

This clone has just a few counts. The CDR3 sequence: CASSQGRGQGYEQYF. The CDR3 bases are TGCGCCAGCAGCCAAGGGCGGGGACAGGGCTACGAGCAGTACTTC. This chain links TRBV4-1 with TRBJ2-7; 9 nucleotides match TRBD1. The germline V gene encodes CDR1 MGHRA and CDR2 YSYEKL. The CDR3 consists of 15 residues. Germline trimming cut 1 base from V and 3 bases from J; bases unmatched to any gene: 4.

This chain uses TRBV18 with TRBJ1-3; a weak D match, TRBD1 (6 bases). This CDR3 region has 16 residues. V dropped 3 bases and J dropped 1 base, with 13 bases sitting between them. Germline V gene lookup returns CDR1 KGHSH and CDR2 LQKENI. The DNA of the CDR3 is TGTGCCAGCTCACCCTCACAGGGAGGATCTGGAAACACCATATATTTT. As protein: CASSPSQGGSGNTIYF.